Listed here are 6 T cell receptor beta chains from one sample, sequenced in a study of blood T cell repertoires in COVID-19. Produced via immunoSEQ multiplex PCR; TCRdb's table is partial and in-frame only. In the table there are 150,000 or so clones, about nine tenths of which are singletons. What was sequenced was PBMCs or T cells enriched from blood (not recorded which). The receptors shown here come from a woman in her 40s who had been exposed to COVID-19.

This clone was observed a few times. The genes are TRBV7-4 and TRBJ2-7; 10 bases fit TRBD1. There are 14 residues in the CDR3. The V gene's germline CDR1 is SGHVT and CDR2 SQSDAQ. The junction had 5 bases not matched to a gene; V was cut back by 5 bases and J by 4 bases. The CDR3 protein is CASSPRDRGYEQYF. DNA for the CDR3: TGTGCCAGCAGCCCCCGGGACAGGGGTTACGAGCAGTACTTC.

The genes are TRBV5-1 and TRBJ2-2, with 8 bases that match TRBD2. This CDR3 spans 14 amino acids. Germline V gives CDR1 SGHRS, CDR2 YFSETQ. After removal of 4 bases from V and 7 bases from J, the junction contained 6 bases not matched to a gene. The CDR3, as DNA: TGCGCCAGCAGCACAGCGGGAGCGGTCGGGGAGCTGTTTTTT. Its translation is CASSTAGAVGELFF.

This clone was seen just once. This rearrangement joins TRBV3-1 (or the pseudogene TRBV3-2) to TRBJ1-4; D perhaps matches TRBD1 (5 bases). V lost 4 bases, J lost 5 bases, and 11 bases lay in between. CDR1 is LGHDT and CDR2 is YNNKEL in the germline V gene (reference sequence). This CDR3 is 14 amino acids long. As DNA, the CDR3 is TGTGCCAGCAGCCCGGACATAACAAATGAAAAACTGTTTTTT. Residues: CASSPDITNEKLFF.

J is TRBJ2-1 and V is TRBV28, with 7 bases that match TRBD2. The CDR3 has 14 amino acids. Germline lookup yields CDR1 MDHEN and CDR2 SYDVKM. The V and J ends lost 6 bases and 4 bases, in that order; junction bases with no gene match: 6. CDR3 nucleotides: TGTGCCAGCAGCCGTGGGAGGGTATACAATGAGCAGTTCTTC. Protein product: CASSRGRVYNEQFF. Looking up the rest from reference TRBV28 and TRBJ2-1 gives the full variable domain: DVKVTQSSRYLVKRTGEKVFLECVQDMDHENMFWYRQDPGLGLRLIYFSYDVKMKEKGDIPEGYSVSREKKERFSLILESASTNQTSMYLCASSRGRVYNEQFFGPGTRLTVL.

The rearrangement uses TRBV5-1 and TRBJ1-1; D unclear. CDR3 size: 15 residues. Germline V gene lookup returns CDR1 SGHRS and CDR2 YFSETQ. Deletions cut 4 bases from V and 5 bases from J, with 18 bases between. For the CDR3, the DNA is TGCGCCAGCAGCCCTGCCCCCGGGATCCGAACTGAAGCTTTCTTT. This encodes CASSPAPGIRTEAFF.

This sequence joins TRBV11-2 and TRBJ2-7, with a tentative D call TRBD1 (6 bases). Germline CDR1 and CDR2: SGHAT and FQNNGV. This CDR3 comprises 17 residues. Between the trimmed V and J ends, which lost 1 base and 4 bases, there was a span of 20 bases. The CDR3 DNA reads TGTGCCAGCAGCTTAGGGGGGTGGCAGGGACATCCTTACGAGCAGTACTTC. Translated, it gives CASSLGGWQGHPYEQYF.